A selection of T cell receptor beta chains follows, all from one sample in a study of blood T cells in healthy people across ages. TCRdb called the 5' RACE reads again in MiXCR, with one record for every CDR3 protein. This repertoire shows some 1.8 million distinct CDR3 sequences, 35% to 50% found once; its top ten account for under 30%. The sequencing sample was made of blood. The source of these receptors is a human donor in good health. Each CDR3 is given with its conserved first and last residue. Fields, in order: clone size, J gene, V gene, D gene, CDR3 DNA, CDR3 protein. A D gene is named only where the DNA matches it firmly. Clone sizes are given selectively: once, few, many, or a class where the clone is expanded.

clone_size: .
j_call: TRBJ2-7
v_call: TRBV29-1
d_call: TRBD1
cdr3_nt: TGCAGCGCTCCGGGACAGGGGTCCTACAATGAGCAGTACTTC
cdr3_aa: CSAPGQGSYNEQYF

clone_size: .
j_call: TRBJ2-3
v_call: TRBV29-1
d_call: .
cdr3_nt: TGCAGCGTTCAGGTCACAAATACGTTCGCAGATACGCAGTATTTT
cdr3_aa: CSVQVTNTFADTQYF

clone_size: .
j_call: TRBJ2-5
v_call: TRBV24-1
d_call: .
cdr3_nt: TGTGCCACCAGTGATTTGTACAGGGGACTAGAGACCCAGTACTTC
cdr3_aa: CATSDLYRGLETQYF

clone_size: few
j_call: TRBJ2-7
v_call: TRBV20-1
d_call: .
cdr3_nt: TGCAGTGCTAGGTTTGACCGCGGGGTTTACGAGCAGTACTTC
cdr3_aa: CSARFDRGVYEQYF

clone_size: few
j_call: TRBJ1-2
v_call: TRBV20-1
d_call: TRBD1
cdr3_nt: TGCAGTGCTAGAGCCCGGGACAGGAGTTTCTATGGCTACACCTTC
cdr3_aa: CSARARDRSFYGYTF

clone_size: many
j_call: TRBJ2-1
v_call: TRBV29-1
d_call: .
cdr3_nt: TGCAGCGTTAAGTACAATGAGCAGTTCTTC
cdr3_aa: CSVKYNEQFF

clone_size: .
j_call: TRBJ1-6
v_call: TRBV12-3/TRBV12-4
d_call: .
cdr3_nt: TGTGCCAGCACCCTTTTTGACTCTTCACAACCCCTCCACTTT
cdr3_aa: CASTLFDSSQPLHF

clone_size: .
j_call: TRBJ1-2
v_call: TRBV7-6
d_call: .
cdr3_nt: TGTGCCAGCAGCCCCCCCCAGGGCAGGCCCGGGAACTATGGCTACACCTTC
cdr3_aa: CASSPPQGRPGNYGYTF

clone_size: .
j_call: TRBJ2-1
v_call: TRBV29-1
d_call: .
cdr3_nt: TGCAGCGTTAAAGAGCGCCCAGAAGTGGAGCAGTTCTTC
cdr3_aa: CSVKERPEVEQFF

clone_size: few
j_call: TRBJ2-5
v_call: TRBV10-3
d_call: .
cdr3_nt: TGTGCCATCAGTGAGGAGGGGAGCAGGGTGGAGACCCAGTACTTC
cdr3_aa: CAISEEGSRVETQYF

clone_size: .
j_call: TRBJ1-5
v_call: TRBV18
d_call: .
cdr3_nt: TGTGCCAGCTCAAAGGGATTTAATCAGCCCCAGCATTTT
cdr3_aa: CASSKGFNQPQHF

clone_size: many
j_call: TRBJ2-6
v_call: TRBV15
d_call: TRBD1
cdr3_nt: TGTGCCACCAGCAGAGGACAGGGTGGGGCCAACGTCCTGACTTTC
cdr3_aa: CATSRGQGGANVLTF

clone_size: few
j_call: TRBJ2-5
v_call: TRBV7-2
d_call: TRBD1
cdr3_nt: TGTGCCACCCTACAGGGGTCGGAAGGAGAGACCCAGTACTTC
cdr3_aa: CATLQGSEGETQYF

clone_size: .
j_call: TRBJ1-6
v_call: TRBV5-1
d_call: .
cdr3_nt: TGCGCCAGCAGCTTGGCCTTGGGAGATAATTCACCCCTCCACTTT
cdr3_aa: CASSLALGDNSPLHF

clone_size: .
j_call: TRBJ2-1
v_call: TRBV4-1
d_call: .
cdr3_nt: TGCGCCAGCAGCCCGGCTGCGAATTCCTACAATGAGCAGTTCTTC
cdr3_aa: CASSPAANSYNEQFF

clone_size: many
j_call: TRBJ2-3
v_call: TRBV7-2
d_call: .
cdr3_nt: TGTGCCAGCAGCTTAGAGTGGTCTACCAGCACAGATACGCAGTATTTT
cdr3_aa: CASSLEWSTSTDTQYF

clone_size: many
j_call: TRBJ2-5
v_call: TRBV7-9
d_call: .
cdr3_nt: TGTGCCAGCAGCACGACAGGACAAGAGACCCAGTACTTC
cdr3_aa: CASSTTGQETQYF

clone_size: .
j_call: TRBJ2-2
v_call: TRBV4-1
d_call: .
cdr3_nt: TGCGCCAGCAGCCAAGACGGCTTCCTTGGGACCGGGGAGCTGTTTTTT
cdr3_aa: CASSQDGFLGTGELFF

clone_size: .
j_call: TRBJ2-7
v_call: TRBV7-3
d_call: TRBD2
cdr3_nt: TGTGCCAGCAGTCCGTCTAGCGGGGGATACGACGAGCAGTACTTC
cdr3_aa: CASSPSSGGYDEQYF